The next 18 T cell receptor beta chains were all read from a single sample in a study of cytomegalovirus exposure and HLA in healthy donors. The PCR contained 60 Vbeta and 13 Jbeta primers. Clones were read by immunoSEQ multiplex PCR, and TCRdb kept only the in-frame ones, dropping some. The data show about 160,000 clones, 70% to 90% seen once. The sample was PBMCs. The source of these receptors is a male donor in good health and CMV-seronegative.

The V call is TRBV15, the J call TRBJ1-1, with D possibly matching TRBD1 (5 bases). V gave up 10 bases and J gave up 1 base, with 10 bases separating them. The CDR3 is made up of 12 amino acids. Germline-derived CDR1 and CDR2 are LNHNV and YYDKDF (reference sequence). In nucleotides, the CDR3 is TGTGCCATCAGGGCGGGGAACACTGAAGCTTTCTTT. It encodes CAIRAGNTEAFF.

This clone was seen just once. The chain couples TRBV14 to TRBJ1-1, with a possible D match to TRBD1 (5 bases). CDR3 length: 13 residues. Germline V gene sequence: CDR1 SGHDN, CDR2 FVKESK. The V end was cut by 2 bases, the J end by 3 bases, with 7 bases between. The CDR3 reads CASSQQGHTEAFF. CDR3 bases: TGTGCCAGCAGCCAACAGGGCCACACTGAAGCTTTCTTT.

This chain links TRBV4-1 with TRBJ2-2; D is unclear. The CDR3 totals 15 residues. The germline V gene encodes CDR1 MGHRA and CDR2 YSYEKL. The V gene lost 0 bases and the J gene lost 6 bases, with 11 bases spanning the gap. The chain's CDR3 is CASSQETPEAGELFF. The CDR3 DNA sequence: TGCGCCAGCAGCCAAGAAACTCCCGAGGCCGGGGAGCTGTTTTTT.

The chain joins TRBV5-1 to TRBJ2-3, with a possible D match to TRBD2 (6 bases). The CDR3 consists of 16 residues. CDR1 is SGHRS, CDR2 YFSETQ, per germline. V was pared by 4 bases and J by 0 bases, with 15 bases between. DNA for the CDR3: TGCGCCAGCAGCCTCAGACGGGAGCCTAGCACAGATACGCAGTATTTT. Encoded protein: CASSLRREPSTDTQYF.

The V call is TRBV7-2, the J call TRBJ1-2; D uncertain. V was trimmed by 5 bases and J by 7 bases, leaving 14 bases between them. This CDR3 has 13 residues. The V gene's germline CDR1 is SGHTA and CDR2 FQGNSA. The CDR3 DNA reads TGTGCCAGCAGCCCAATAGATGTATTTGGCTACACCTTC. Its protein product is CASSPIDVFGYTF. The whole variable domain, remainder taken from reference TRBV7-2 and TRBJ1-2, is GAGVSQSPSNKVTEKGKDVELRCDPISGHTALYWYRQSLGQGLEFLIYFQGNSAPDKSGLPSDRFSAERTGGSVSTLTIQRTQQEDSAVYLCASSPIDVFGYTFGSGTRLTVV.

This chain connects TRBV28 to TRBJ1-5, with TRBD1 as a possible D gene (5 bases). CDR1 MDHEN and CDR2 SYDVKM come from the germline V gene. V was cut by 3 bases and J by 3 bases, with 21 bases left in between. The CDR3 sequence is 18 residues long. The CDR3 reads CASSFHPSLSRVNQPQHF. CDR3 sequence (DNA): TGTGCCAGCAGTTTCCACCCCTCCCTCTCCAGGGTCAATCAGCCCCAGCATTTT. The entire variable domain, with the rest obtained from reference TRBV28 and TRBJ1-5, is as follows: DVKVTQSSRYLVKRTGEKVFLECVQDMDHENMFWYRQDPGLGLRLIYFSYDVKMKEKGDIPEGYSVSREKKERFSLILESASTNQTSMYLCASSFHPSLSRVNQPQHFGDGTRLSIL.

The chain is built from TRBV27 and TRBJ2-7, with D possibly matching TRBD2 (6 bases). V gave up 8 bases and J gave up 2 bases, with 19 bases separating them. CDR1 and CDR2 from the germline V gene are MNHEY and SMNVEV (reference sequence). The CDR3 spans 15 residues. The CDR3 nucleotides read TGTGCCAGCCATTCGGTGGGAGGATCTGCCTACGAGCAGTACTTC. Protein sequence: CASHSVGGSAYEQYF.

The V gene is TRBV14, the J gene TRBJ2-7, with TRBD2 matching over 8 bases. CDR1 and CDR2 (germline): SGHDN, FVKESK. This CDR3 contains 15 residues. The junction had 4 bases not matched to a gene; V was cut back by 1 base and J by 2 bases. The CDR3 coding sequence is TGTGCCAGCAGCCAAGTGAGCGGGAGCCCCTACGAGCAGTACTTC. Translated, it gives CASSQVSGSPYEQYF.

The gene calls are TRBV9 and TRBJ2-6, with a possible D match to TRBD1 (5 bases). CDR1 is SGDLS, CDR2 YYNGEE, per germline. This CDR3 is 15 amino acids long. Trimming removed 0 bases at V and 4 bases at J, with 8 bases between. The CDR3 sequence is CASSVVSGGANVLTF. The CDR3, as DNA: TGTGCCAGCAGCGTAGTCTCAGGGGGGGCCAACGTCCTGACTTTC.

The rearrangement joins TRBV6-1 to TRBJ2-7; D ambiguous. Trimming stripped 0 bases from V and 4 bases from J, with 13 bases between. Looked up from germline, CDR1 is MNHNS and CDR2 is SASEGT. The CDR3 spans 15 residues. The CDR3 nucleotides are TGTGCCAGCAGTGAAGCGCTCTCTCTAATATACGAGCAGTACTTC. Its protein product is CASSEALSLIYEQYF.

The chain has TRBV28 and TRBJ1-1; D uncertain. Germline values: CDR1 MDHEN, CDR2 SYDVKM. V lost 5 bases to trimming and J lost 4 bases, with 8 bases between them. This CDR3 comprises 12 residues. In DNA, the CDR3 is TGTGCCAGCAGTGGCAGGATCACTGAAGCTTTCTTT. This gives the protein CASSGRITEAFF.

This chain uses TRBV18 with TRBJ2-7; D perhaps matches TRBD1 (6 bases). The V end was cut by 3 bases, the J end by 9 bases, with 27 bases between. This CDR3 is built from 17 residues. The V gene's germline CDR1 is KGHSH and CDR2 LQKENI. CDR3 nucleotide sequence: TGTGCCAGCTCACCGATCGTCCAGGACAGAGGTCCTTGGGTGCAGTACTTC. Encoded protein: CASSPIVQDRGPWVQYF.

The table lists this clone with a count of one. This chain uses TRBV27 with TRBJ2-1; 13 bases are shared with TRBD2. Germline V gene sequence: CDR1 MNHEY, CDR2 SMNVEV (reference sequence). V lost 5 bases, J lost 7 bases, and 8 bases stayed unmatched. This CDR3 is 16 amino acids long. CDR3 protein: CASSPRLAGGGNEQFF. CDR3 coding DNA: TGTGCCAGCAGTCCCCGACTAGCGGGAGGCGGGAATGAGCAGTTCTTC.

The rearrangement uses TRBV9 and TRBJ2-2, with TRBD2 matching over 11 bases. V was pared by 3 bases and J by 6 bases, with 7 bases of the junction left unmatched. The germline gives CDR1 SGDLS, CDR2 YYNGEE. CDR3 length equals 16 residues. The CDR3 region is CASSATSGSWSGELFF. Here the CDR3 DNA reads TGTGCCAGCAGCGCAACTAGCGGGAGTTGGTCCGGGGAGCTGTTTTTT.

The chain uses TRBV25-1 and TRBJ2-5, with D unresolved. CDR1 MGHDK and CDR2 SYGVNS come from the germline V gene. The V and J ends lost 5 bases and 4 bases respectively, with 8 bases between them. The CDR3 totals 12 residues. This CDR3 reads CASSRAGETQYF. DNA for the CDR3: TGTGCCAGCAGTAGAGCAGGAGAGACCCAGTACTTC.

The rearrangement joins TRBV19 to TRBJ2-7; D perhaps matches TRBD2 (5 bases). This CDR3 is 14 amino acids long. Deletions cut 4 bases from V and 6 bases from J, with 16 bases between. Per germline, CDR1 LNHDA and CDR2 SQIVND (reference sequence). The CDR3 DNA reads TGTGCCAGTAGTAAACCGACGGGGATGGGCGAGCAGTACTTC. Its protein is CASSKPTGMGEQYF.

V and J are TRBV11-2 and TRBJ1-5; 12 bases match TRBD1. The CDR3 consists of 16 residues. Germline V gene lookup returns CDR1 SGHAT and CDR2 FQNNGV. With V trimmed by 5 bases and J by 8 bases, 10 bases remained unmatched. CDR3 protein: CASSLSGQGAGEPQHF. The CDR3 region has the DNA TGTGCCAGCAGCCTCTCGGGACAGGGGGCGGGTGAGCCCCAGCATTTT.

This clone was detected only once. A junction boundary mismatches the germline segment, possibly from a read error. The chain carries TRBV5-1 and TRBJ2-6; TRBD2 agrees at 7 bases. The V gene's germline CDR1 is SGHRS and CDR2 YFSETQ. There are 15 residues in the CDR3. The CDR3 DNA sequence: TGCGCCAGCAGCCCCCTCGGGAGCGGGGCCAACGTCCTGCCTTTC. It is translated as CASSPLGSGANVLPF.